The 24 T cell receptor beta chains in this list originate from one sample, sequenced in a study of blood T cell repertoires in COVID-19 (TCRdb year 2020). Receptors were amplified or captured by the immunoSEQ multiplex PCR assay. Imported from immuneACCESS, the table was reduced by TCRdb to in-frame sequences with V and J called. These copies leave out some clones; in studies compared against another copy, an unresolved V gene accounts for under half, and the cause of the remainder is not known. The sample profile shows some 350,000 clones; about 89% of them were found once. Of the sample, about 6% is held by the ten largest clones. Sequenced sample: peripheral blood. The receptor source for this set is a woman aged 45-65 years with COVID-19, enrolled during active disease.

The rearrangement joins TRBV5-6 to TRBJ2-4; 7 bases align to TRBD1. V dropped 3 bases and J dropped 0; count of bases not matched to a gene: 6. The CDR3 has 16 residues. Germline-derived CDR1 and CDR2 are SGHDT and YYEEEE. The CDR3 reads CASSWTGTLAKNIQYF. DNA for the CDR3: TGTGCCAGCAGCTGGACAGGTACCCTAGCCAAAAACATTCAGTACTTC.

The rearrangement uses TRBV21-1 and TRBJ1-2. TRBV21-1 corresponds to a pseudogene. This CDR3 spans 15 amino acids. CDR3 sequence reads: CASSKGVGGNYGYTF. Here the CDR3 DNA reads TGTGCCAGCAGCAAAGGTGTCGGTGGTAACTATGGCTACACCTTC.

This sequence joins TRBV30 and TRBJ2-3, with D perhaps TRBD2 (7 bases). The CDR3 has 14 amino acids. Germline V lookup: CDR1 GTSNPN, CDR2 SVGIG (reference sequence). V lost 5 bases to trimming and J lost 4 bases, with 16 bases between them. CDR3 in amino acids: CAWRGAVKSDTQYF. The CDR3 coding sequence is TGTGCCTGGCGGGGGGCTGTCAAATCAGATACGCAGTATTTT.

In its sample, this clone was seen once. V gene TRBV11-2 combines with J gene TRBJ2-1; 10 bases fit TRBD2. The CDR3 runs 14 residues. The germline gives CDR1 SGHAT, CDR2 FQNNGV. V gave up 6 bases and J gave up 8 bases; unmatched junction bases: 7. CDR3 amino acids: CASRGTSVMHEQFF. CDR3 DNA sequence: TGTGCCAGCAGGGGGACTAGCGTTATGCATGAGCAGTTCTTC. Based on the CDR3 plus reference TRBV11-2 and TRBJ2-1, the full variable domain is EAGVAQSPRYKIIEKRQSVAFWCNPISGHATLYWYQQILGQGPKLLIQFQNNGVVDDSQLPKDRFSAERLKGVDSTLKIQPAKLEDSAVYLCASRGTSVMHEQFFGPGTRLTVL.

This CDR3 reads CASSHSGTAEYEQYF. The CDR3, as DNA: TGCGCCAGCAGCCACTCCGGGACAGCGGAGTACGAGCAGTACTTC. The chain joins TRBV4-1 to TRBJ2-7; 7 positions agree with TRBD1. Trimming cost V 3 bases and J 4 bases; bases outside gene matches: 9. Germline assignment: CDR1 MGHRA and CDR2 YSYEKL. The CDR3 extends over 15 amino acids.

The chain has TRBV11-2 and TRBJ1-1; 8 nucleotides agree with TRBD1. Trimming removed 8 bases from V and 0 bases from J; junction bases left unmatched: 2. Germline loops: CDR1 SGHAT, CDR2 FQNNGV. This CDR3 region has 13 residues. The CDR3 here is CASGQGMNTEAFF. CDR3 in DNA: TGTGCCAGCGGACAGGGCATGAACACTGAAGCTTTCTTT.

The V call is TRBV19, the J call TRBJ2-5; 10 bases agree with TRBD2. The V and J ends lost 0 bases and 1 base, in that order; junction bases with no gene match: 5. Germline-derived CDR1 and CDR2 are LNHDA and SQIVND (reference sequence). The CDR3 covers 17 residues. The CDR3 nucleotides are TGTGCCAGTAGTATAGAATGGGCTAGCGGGAGCCAAGAGACCCAGTACTTC. Its translation: CASSIEWASGSQETQYF.

This clone occurred once. The chain employs TRBV7-3 and TRBJ2-3, with a tentative D call TRBD1 (6 bases). The CDR3 loop spans 13 amino acids. Germline V gene sequence: CDR1 SGHTA, CDR2 FQGTGA. V lost 4 bases to trimming and J lost 3 bases, with 8 bases between them. This chain's CDR3 is CASSSGTTDTQYF. CDR3 DNA: TGTGCCAGCAGCTCGGGGACAACAGATACGCAGTATTTT.

The V call is TRBV5-1, the J call TRBJ1-1; 8 bases align to TRBD1. V trimming: 0 bases; J trimming: 9 bases; junction bases outside the gene matches: 4. The CDR3 has 13 amino acids. Per the germline V gene, CDR1 is SGHRS and CDR2 is YFSETQ. CDR3 DNA sequence: TGCGCCAGCAGCTTGGAGGGACAGGCACAAGCTTTCTTT. It encodes CASSLEGQAQAFF.

This clone was detected a few times. The chain couples TRBV5-6 to TRBJ1-1, with TRBD1 as a possible D gene (5 bases). Germline V lookup: CDR1 SGHDT, CDR2 YYEEEE. V was shortened by 0 bases and J by 1 base, with 16 bases between the two germline ends. The CDR3 extends over 17 amino acids. The CDR3 loop reads CASSLDGGTGENTEAFF. CDR3 nucleotide sequence: TGTGCCAGCAGCTTGGATGGAGGGACGGGGGAGAACACTGAAGCTTTCTTT.

This rearrangement joins TRBV7-6 to TRBJ1-2, with D perhaps matching TRBD1 (5 bases). Germline lookup yields CDR1 SGHVS and CDR2 FNYEAQ. CDR3 size: 16 residues. V dropped 5 bases and J dropped 2 bases, with 18 bases sitting between them. Here the CDR3 reads CASSANRRRTNYGYTF. CDR3 DNA sequence: TGTGCCAGCAGCGCGAACAGGCGCCGAACAAACTATGGCTACACCTTC.

This clone was seen a single time. The chain recombines TRBV2 with TRBJ2-1; 10 bases are shared with TRBD2. This CDR3 is 16 amino acids long. Per germline, CDR1 SNHLY and CDR2 FYNNEI. The V segment lost 6 bases and the J segment 7 bases; nucleotides outside the gene matches: 12. The DNA for the CDR3 is TGTGCCAGCAGCCACCCGGGACTAGCGCGAGGAAATGAGCAGTTCTTC. Amino acids: CASSHPGLARGNEQFF.

This clone was seen just once. This chain links TRBV7-8 with TRBJ1-5; 9 nucleotides agree with TRBD1. The CDR3 is 16 amino acids. Germline CDR1 reads SGHVS; CDR2 reads FQNEAQ. The V gene end was trimmed by 4 bases and the J gene end by 6 bases; junction bases not matched to a gene: 10. CDR3 nucleotides: TGTGCCAGCAGCTCCCGGGACAGGGCGATGGGTCAGCCCCAGCATTTT. Translation: CASSSRDRAMGQPQHF.

The chain uses TRBV19 and TRBJ1-1; TRBD1 matches 7 bases. The J segment lost 0 bases and the V segment lost 6 bases, leaving 7 bases of the junction unmatched. The CDR3 covers 15 residues. Germline values: CDR1 LNHDA, CDR2 SQIVND (reference sequence). This chain's CDR3 is CASRDSGQMNTEAFF. The CDR3 DNA follows: TGTGCCAGTAGGGATTCGGGACAGATGAACACTGAAGCTTTCTTT.

The chain couples TRBV5-6 to TRBJ1-2; the D gene is possibly TRBD1 (6 bases). Germline loops: CDR1 SGHDT, CDR2 YYEEEE. The CDR3 consists of 12 residues. The V and J ends lost 2 bases and 7 bases respectively, with 9 bases between them. The CDR3, as DNA: TGTGCCAGCAGCTTCGGCAGGGGTGGCTACACCTTC. Translated, it gives CASSFGRGGYTF.

The CDR3, as DNA: TGTGCCAGCTCACCCCCTATTATCGACGAGCAGTACTTC. Protein: CASSPPIIDEQYF. This chain links TRBV18 with TRBJ2-7; D remains ambiguous. CDR3 length: 13 residues. Germline CDR1 reads KGHSH; CDR2 reads LQKENI. Trimming took 3 bases from V and 5 from J, leaving 11 bases between them.

This sequence joins TRBV9 and TRBJ2-3; 11 bases are shared with TRBD2. Trimming removed 4 bases from V and 5 bases from J; junction bases left unmatched: 12. The CDR3 covers 17 residues. Germline V CDR1 and CDR2: SGDLS, YYNGEE. As DNA, the CDR3 is TGTGCCAGCAGCCCCCCAGAACTAGCGGGAGTTGGAGATACGCAGTATTTT. It is translated as CASSPPELAGVGDTQYF.

The chain uses TRBV18 and TRBJ1-1, with a tentative D call TRBD1 (6 bases). V was cut by 8 bases and J by 0 bases, with 10 bases left in between. This CDR3 has 13 residues. Germline V CDR1 and CDR2: KGHSH, LQKENI. CDR3 sequence (DNA): TGTGCCAGCCGACAGGCCCTGAACACTGAAGCTTTCTTT. It is translated as CASRQALNTEAFF.

This chain links TRBV11-2 with TRBJ1-1; D possibly corresponds to TRBD1 (5 bases). Germline V gene lookup returns CDR1 SGHAT and CDR2 FQNNGV. The V and J ends lost 2 bases and 6 bases respectively, with 16 bases between them. The CDR3 consists of 15 residues. The CDR3 is CASSLTGRESAEAFF. The CDR3 coding sequence is TGTGCCAGCAGCTTAACAGGAAGGGAATCCGCTGAAGCTTTCTTT.

This chain links TRBV30 with TRBJ1-2; TRBD1 aligns across 9 bases. Germline assignment: CDR1 GTSNPN and CDR2 SVGIG (reference sequence). The CDR3 totals 13 residues. The V gene end was trimmed by 3 bases and the J gene end by 4 bases; junction bases not matched to a gene: 3. CDR3 sequence: CAWSSGQGYGYTF. In DNA form, the CDR3 reads TGTGCCTGGAGCTCGGGACAGGGCTATGGCTACACCTTC.

This chain uses TRBV5-1 with TRBJ2-5, with 11 bases fitting TRBD2. V was clipped by 4 bases and J by 5 bases; unmatched bases: 13. Germline V gene lookup returns CDR1 SGHRS and CDR2 YFSETQ. The CDR3 consists of 17 residues. CDR3 protein: CASSTGLAGREGETQYF. CDR3 DNA: TGCGCCAGCAGCACCGGACTAGCGGGCCGGGAGGGGGAGACCCAGTACTTC.

This chain uses TRBV19 with TRBJ1-1; 7 nucleotides match TRBD1. The CDR3 is 16 amino acids. Looked up from germline, CDR1 is LNHDA and CDR2 is SQIVND (reference sequence). The V and J ends lost 5 bases and 6 bases, in that order; junction bases with no gene match: 15. The CDR3 bases are TGTGCCAGTAGTCTAAGGGGGCGTCAAGGGATCTCTGAAGCTTTCTTT. This gives the protein CASSLRGRQGISEAFF. Looking up the rest from reference TRBV19 and TRBJ1-1 gives the full variable domain: DGGITQSPKYLFRKEGQNVTLSCEQNLNHDAMYWYRQDPGQGLRLIYYSQIVNDFQKGDIAEGYSVSREKKESFPLTVTSAQKNPTAFYLCASSLRGRQGISEAFFGQGTRLTVV.

This sequence joins TRBV15 and TRBJ2-7; possibly TRBD1 for D (6 bases). The CDR3 extends over 14 amino acids. Germline-derived CDR1 and CDR2 are LNHNV and YYDKDF (reference sequence). V gave up 3 bases and J gave up 3 bases, with 12 bases separating them. The CDR3 coding sequence is TGTGCCACCAGCAGCTCTCTGGACAGCTACGAGCAGTACTTC. It encodes CATSSSLDSYEQYF.

The chain is built from TRBV19 and TRBJ2-1; 7 nucleotides match TRBD1. In germline, CDR1 is LNHDA, CDR2 SQIVND (reference sequence). V trimming: 5 bases; J trimming: 4 bases; junction bases outside the gene matches: 17. This CDR3 is 18 amino acids long. The CDR3 DNA follows: TGTGCCAGTAGTCAACGCCGGTCAGGGGACAGAGTTTACAATGAGCAGTTCTTC. Its protein is CASSQRRSGDRVYNEQFF.